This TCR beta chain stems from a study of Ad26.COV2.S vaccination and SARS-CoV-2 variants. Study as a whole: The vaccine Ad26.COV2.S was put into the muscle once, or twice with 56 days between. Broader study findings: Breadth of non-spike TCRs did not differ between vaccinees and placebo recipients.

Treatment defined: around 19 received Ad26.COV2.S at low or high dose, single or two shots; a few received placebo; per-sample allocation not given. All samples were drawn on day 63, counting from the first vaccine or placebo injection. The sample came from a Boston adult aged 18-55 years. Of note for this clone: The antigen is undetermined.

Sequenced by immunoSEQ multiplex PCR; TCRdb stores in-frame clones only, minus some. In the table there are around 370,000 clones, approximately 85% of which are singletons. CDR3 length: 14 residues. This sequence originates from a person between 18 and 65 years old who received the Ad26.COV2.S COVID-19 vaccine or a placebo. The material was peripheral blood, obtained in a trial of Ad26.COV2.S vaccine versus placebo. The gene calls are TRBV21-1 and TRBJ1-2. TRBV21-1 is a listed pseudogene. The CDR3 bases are TGTGCCAGCACCCGGGGGGGACGGCACTATGGCTACACCTTC. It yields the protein CASTRGGRHYGYTF.